This T cell receptor beta chain comes out of a study of T cells in Graves' hyperthyroidism and ophthalmopathy. Hyperthyroidism of Graves' type that showed no ophthalmopathy progression within 18 months was stable. Overall study findings and caveats: The blood repertoire included most of the expanded thyroid clonotypes above 0.001.

V shed 4 bases and J shed 2 bases, with 6 bases lying between them. Germline V gene data show CDR1 as SGHNT and CDR2 as YYREEE (reference sequence). The CDR3 consists of 13 residues. With regard to this clonotype: Its antigen is currently unknown. A read error may be the cause here, since a much bigger clone is one base away. Without the conserved terminal phenylalanine or tryptophan, this CDR3 likely stems from a read error.

Amplified TCR beta CDR3 regions came from RNA transcripts. The TCR CDR3 was amplified in a first-round RT-PCR using the HTBI primer set. TCRdb re-derived calls from the multiplex PCR reads in MiXCR, one entry per CDR3 protein. Here the sample spans around 180,000 distinct CDR3 sequences, approximately 17% being singletons. The chain carries TRBV5-4 and TRBJ2-2; no reliable D call. This TCR was recovered from a woman aged 45-65 years with Graves' hyperthyroidism. Sequenced input: blood. CDR3 loop: CASSLHNTGELFS. The CDR3, as DNA: TGTGCCAGCAGCCTACATAACACCGGGGAGCTGTTTTCT.